The 21 T cell receptor beta chains presented below share a single source sample, sequenced in a study of blood T cell repertoires in COVID-19. Libraries were prepared by immunoSEQ multiplex PCR; TCRdb keeps only in-frame clonotypes and omits some of them. The table lists 200,000 or so clones, 65% to 85% of them singletons. The specimen was peripheral blood. These receptors all come from a man aged 60 to 69 with active or convalescent COVID-19.

The chain employs TRBV6-2 or TRBV6-3 and TRBJ2-3; no clear D. Germline CDR1 and CDR2: MNHEY and SVGEGT. The CDR3 sequence is 14 residues long. V shed 4 bases and J shed 1 base, with 9 bases lying between them. As DNA, the CDR3 is TGTGCCAGCAGTTCCCCGGCGGGCACAGATACGCAGTATTTT. As protein: CASSSPAGTDTQYF.

The V gene is TRBV7-2, the J gene TRBJ2-4; 11 bases fit TRBD2. CDR1 is SGHTA, CDR2 FQGNSA, per germline. V trimming: 3 bases; J trimming: 3 bases; junction bases outside the gene matches: 7. This CDR3 is built from 17 residues. CDR3 amino acids: CASSLGLAALGKNIQYF. In DNA, the CDR3 is TGTGCCAGCAGCTTGGGACTAGCGGCGCTAGGCAAAAACATTCAGTACTTC.

This clone appeared a few times. The V and J genes are TRBV27 and TRBJ2-1, with 10 bases fitting TRBD2. The trim removed 7 bases at V and 4 bases at J, leaving 4 bases unmatched. The germline gives CDR1 MNHEY, CDR2 SMNVEV (reference sequence). This CDR3 comprises 14 residues. CDR3 amino acids: CASTVSGRYNEQFF. Here the CDR3 DNA reads TGTGCCAGCACCGTTAGCGGGAGGTACAATGAGCAGTTCTTC.

This chain links TRBV7-2 with TRBJ1-2; TRBD1 matches 7 bases. Germline V lookup: CDR1 SGHTA, CDR2 FQGNSA. This CDR3 is 15 amino acids long. After removal of 1 base from V and 4 bases from J, the junction contained 6 bases not matched to a gene. The CDR3 protein is CASSLGSGQLYGYTF. CDR3 DNA sequence: TGTGCCAGCAGCTTAGGGTCGGGACAGCTCTATGGCTACACCTTC.

Of note for this clone: This same CDR3 is encoded by further DNA sequences in the sample. J is TRBJ2-1 and V is TRBV11-2; TRBD2 matches 8 bases. Germline assignment: CDR1 SGHAT and CDR2 FQNNGV. J lost 0 bases, V lost 5 bases, and 9 bases had no gene match. The CDR3 is made up of 17 amino acids. CDR3 sequence (DNA): TGTGCCAGCAGCCCCCGTACTAGCGGACCCTCCTACAATGAGCAGTTCTTC. It translates to CASSPRTSGPSYNEQFF.

J is TRBJ1-5 and V is TRBV9; D call uncertain. The CDR3 totals 13 residues. The germline V and J ends were trimmed by 3 bases and 5 bases, with 9 bases remaining between them. Germline-derived CDR1 and CDR2 are SGDLS and YYNGEE. The CDR3 is CASSEAADQPQHF. CDR3 nucleotides: TGTGCCAGCAGCGAAGCAGCGGATCAGCCCCAGCATTTT.

A single count supports this clone. The chain combines TRBV6-1 with TRBJ1-2; TRBD1 matches at 7 bases. There are 13 residues in the CDR3. Germline-derived CDR1 and CDR2 are MNHNS and SASEGT. Losses at the gene ends were 3 bases for V and 7 bases for J; bases not matched to a gene: 5. In DNA, the CDR3 is TGTGCCAGCAGTGACCCACAGGGGTCTGGCTACACCTTC. It yields the protein CASSDPQGSGYTF.

The V and J genes are TRBV24-1 and TRBJ2-3; possible D gene TRBD2, 5 bases. V was pared by 3 bases and J by 0 bases, with 12 bases between. The CDR3 totals 16 residues. CDR1 and CDR2 (germline): KGHDR, SFDVKD. The CDR3 loop reads CATSDRFSASTDTQYF. The DNA of the CDR3 is TGTGCCACCAGTGATCGGTTTAGCGCTAGCACAGATACGCAGTATTTT.

This chain links TRBV2 with TRBJ2-2; D might be TRBD2 (6 bases). The length of the CDR3 is 13 residues. The V gene lost 7 bases and the J gene lost 8 bases, with 14 bases spanning the gap. Germline lookup yields CDR1 SNHLY and CDR2 FYNNEI. The CDR3 sequence is CASTETRGGELFF. The CDR3 nucleotides are TGTGCCAGCACCGAGACTAGGGGTGGGGAGCTGTTTTTT.

The rearrangement uses TRBV2 and TRBJ1-1, with 7 bases identical to TRBD1. V shed 11 bases, J shed 2 bases, and the junction held 8 bases outside the gene matches. The CDR3 has 13 amino acids. Germline-derived CDR1 and CDR2 are SNHLY and FYNNEI. The CDR3 here is CAADRAGNTEAFF. CDR3 bases: TGTGCCGCAGACAGGGCGGGTAACACTGAAGCTTTCTTT.

The chain has TRBV30 and TRBJ1-2; the D gene is possibly TRBD1 (6 bases). V gave up 4 bases and J gave up 4 bases, with 16 bases separating them. The CDR3 consists of 14 residues. Per germline, CDR1 GTSNPN and CDR2 SVGIG (reference sequence). The CDR3 sequence is CAWINQGTLYGYTF. The CDR3, as DNA: TGTGCCTGGATAAACCAGGGGACCCTCTATGGCTACACCTTC.

The chain employs TRBV4-1 and TRBJ2-2; perhaps TRBD1 as D (6 bases). Germline lookup yields CDR1 MGHRA and CDR2 YSYEKL. The V end lost 5 bases, the J end lost 5 bases, and 18 bases lay between the germline ends. This CDR3 has 16 residues. The CDR3, as DNA: TGCGCCAGCAGCGCAAGTCGACAGGCCCCAACCGGGGAGCTGTTTTTT. Encoded protein: CASSASRQAPTGELFF.

This clone has at least ten counts. The chain employs TRBV24-1 and TRBJ2-7; D ambiguous. CDR3 length equals 13 residues. V gave up 5 bases and J gave up 4 bases, with 11 bases separating them. CDR1 and CDR2 (germline): KGHDR, SFDVKD. In DNA form, the CDR3 reads TGTGCCACCAGTGGAGGTAGGCTATACGAGCAGTACTTC. Amino acids: CATSGGRLYEQYF.

This clone was seen a single time. V usage is TRBV20-1 and J usage is TRBJ2-7, with 7 positions matching TRBD2. The CDR3 is 12 residues long. J lost 6 bases, V lost 3 bases, and 5 bases had no gene match. Germline loops: CDR1 DFQATT, CDR2 SNEGSKA (reference sequence). This chain's CDR3 is CSASLAAGEQYF. The CDR3 coding sequence is TGCAGTGCTAGTCTAGCGGCAGGCGAGCAGTACTTC.

J is TRBJ2-2 and V is TRBV7-9; the match to TRBD1 covers 7 bases. Germline CDR1 SEHNR, CDR2 FQNEAQ (reference sequence). After removal of 5 bases from V and 6 bases from J, the junction contained 6 bases not matched to a gene. The CDR3 has 14 residues. The CDR3 spells CASSPQGEAGELFF. The CDR3 DNA reads as TGTGCCAGCAGCCCTCAGGGGGAAGCCGGGGAGCTGTTTTTT.

This clone was observed a handful of times. The chain uses TRBV5-1 and TRBJ1-4; 9 bases match TRBD1. V dropped 1 base and J dropped 2; count of bases not matched to a gene: 6. The CDR3 extends over 17 amino acids. Germline V gives CDR1 SGHRS, CDR2 YFSETQ. The CDR3 spells CASSLRGQGRTNEKLFF. The CDR3 coding sequence is TGCGCCAGCAGCTTGCGGGGACAGGGCCGGACTAATGAAAAACTGTTTTTT. Based on the CDR3 plus reference TRBV5-1 and TRBJ1-4, the full variable domain is KAGVTQTPRYLIKTRGQQVTLSCSPISGHRSVSWYQQTPGQGLQFLFEYFSETQRNKGNFPGRFSGRQFSNSRSEMNVSTLELGDSALYLCASSLRGQGRTNEKLFFGSGTQLSVL.

This clone came up a few times. J is TRBJ2-6 and V is TRBV5-6, with TRBD1 matching over 7 bases. CDR3 length: 15 amino acids. Trimming at V came to 6 bases and at J to 1 base, leaving 4 bases not matched to a gene. Germline lookup yields CDR1 SGHDT and CDR2 YYEEEE. The CDR3 here is CASTHRGSGANVLTF. In DNA form, the CDR3 reads TGTGCCAGCACACACAGGGGATCTGGGGCCAACGTCCTGACTTTC.

This chain uses TRBV5-1 with TRBJ2-7; D possibly corresponds to TRBD2 (5 bases). The V gene lost 4 bases and the J gene lost 0 bases, with 11 bases spanning the gap. The length of the CDR3 is 14 residues. Germline CDR1 SGHRS, CDR2 YFSETQ. CDR3 DNA sequence: TGCGCCAGCAGCCCCCGGGGTGACTCCTACGAGCAGTACTTC. Residues: CASSPRGDSYEQYF.

This clone showed up just a few times. This chain connects TRBV28 to TRBJ1-4; D gene unclear. The germline V and J ends were trimmed by 5 bases and 3 bases, with 10 bases remaining between them. The CDR3 has 14 amino acids. Germline V gene lookup returns CDR1 MDHEN and CDR2 SYDVKM. The CDR3 spells CASSPPGSNEKLFF. The CDR3 DNA follows: TGTGCCAGCAGTCCTCCAGGATCTAATGAAAAACTGTTTTTT.

The V call is TRBV10-3, the J call TRBJ2-5, with TRBD1 matching over 8 bases. This CDR3 spans 15 amino acids. Germline-derived CDR1 and CDR2 are ENHRY and SYGVKD. V dropped 6 bases and J dropped 2; count of bases not matched to a gene: 8. CDR3 coding DNA: TGTGCCATCAGACCTTCGGACAGGGAACAAGAGACCCAGTACTTC. Its protein product is CAIRPSDREQETQYF.

This clone was picked up one time. The chain uses TRBV7-9 and TRBJ2-1; TRBD2 aligns across 8 bases. V trimming: 6 bases; J trimming: 2 bases; junction bases outside the gene matches: 6. Per germline, CDR1 SEHNR and CDR2 FQNEAQ (reference sequence). The CDR3 has 15 amino acids. The CDR3 sequence is CASSPLAAPYNEQFF. As DNA, the CDR3 is TGTGCCAGCAGTCCACTAGCGGCTCCCTACAATGAGCAGTTCTTC.